This section outlines one TCR beta chain sequence together with its context. No antigen is known for it. Cells are PBMCs isolated from roughly 9.2 ml of fresh blood. This sample is drawn from a study of T cells in Graves' hyperthyroidism and ophthalmopathy. At the level of the study: Pretreatment peripheral blood was obtained at initial diagnosis.

From RNA transcripts, TCR beta CDR3 regions were amplified. HTBI primers drove first-round RT-PCR of the TCR CDR3. TCRdb redid the calling of the multiplex PCR reads with MiXCR, one entry per CDR3 protein. The data contain 350,000 to 400,000 distinct CDR3 sequences, around 14% of them singletons. Per germline, CDR1 SEHNR and CDR2 FQNEAQ (reference sequence). The CDR3 is made up of 15 amino acids. Deletions cut 0 bases from V and 5 bases from J, with 13 bases between. Study-level points and caveats: Appearing also in blood were most of the thyroid clonotypes expanded above 0.001.

The receptor was derived from an older woman with Graves' hyperthyroidism. The sequenced sample was blood. The chain joins TRBV7-9 to TRBJ1-1; D is perhaps TRBD1 (5 bases). CDR3: CASSLASGVGTEAFF. CDR3 DNA: TGTGCCAGCAGCTTAGCATCGGGGGTGGGGACTGAAGCTTTCTTT.